In this sample, the clone carrying this TCR beta chain turned up a few times. The sample comes from a study of T cell repertoires in cytomegalovirus infection. Study-level information: An indication of both CMV infection and matching HLA type came from public TCR beta signatures.

Each CDR3 protein is one row after TCRdb ran MiXCR on the reads. The sample lists a few hundred thousand distinct CDR3 sequences, roughly a sixth occurring once. This CDR3 is 14 amino acids long. Per the germline V gene, CDR1 is DFQATT and CDR2 is SNEGSKA (reference sequence). J was trimmed by 4 bases and V by 5 bases; bases with no gene match: 6. This TCR was recovered from a human donor in good health (CMV status not recorded). Some clones in this sample may be carry-over from other donors' samples. This chain connects TRBV20-1 to TRBJ2-2; 8 nucleotides line up with TRBD1. Sequenced material: PBMCs. CDR3 sequence (DNA): TGCAGTGCTCCCAGTCAGGGGGCCACCGGGGAGCTGTTTTTT. Residues: CSAPSQGATGELFF.